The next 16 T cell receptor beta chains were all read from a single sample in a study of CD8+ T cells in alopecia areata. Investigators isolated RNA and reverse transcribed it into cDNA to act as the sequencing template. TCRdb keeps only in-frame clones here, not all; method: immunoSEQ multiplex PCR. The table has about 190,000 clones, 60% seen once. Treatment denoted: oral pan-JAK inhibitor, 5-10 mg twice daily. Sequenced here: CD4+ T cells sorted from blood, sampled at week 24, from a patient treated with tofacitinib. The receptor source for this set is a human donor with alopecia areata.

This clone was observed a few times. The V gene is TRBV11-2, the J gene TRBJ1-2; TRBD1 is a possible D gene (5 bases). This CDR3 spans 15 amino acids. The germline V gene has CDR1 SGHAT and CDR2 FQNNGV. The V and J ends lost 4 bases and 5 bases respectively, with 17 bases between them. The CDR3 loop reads CASSSAGRTTYGYTF. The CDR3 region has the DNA TGTGCCAGCAGCTCTGCGGGACGGACGACATATGGCTACACCTTC.

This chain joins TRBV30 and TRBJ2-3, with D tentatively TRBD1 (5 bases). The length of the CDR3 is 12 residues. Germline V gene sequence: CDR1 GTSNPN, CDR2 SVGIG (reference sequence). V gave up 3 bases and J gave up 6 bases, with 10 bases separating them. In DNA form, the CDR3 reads TGTGCCTGGAGAGCAAACAGGGATACGCAGTATTTT. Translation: CAWRANRDTQYF.

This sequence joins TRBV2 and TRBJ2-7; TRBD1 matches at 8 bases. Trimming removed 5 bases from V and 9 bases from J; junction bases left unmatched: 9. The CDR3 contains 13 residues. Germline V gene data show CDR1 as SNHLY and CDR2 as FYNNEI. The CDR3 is CASSSGQADGQYF. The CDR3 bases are TGTGCCAGCAGTTCGGGACAGGCTGATGGGCAGTACTTC.

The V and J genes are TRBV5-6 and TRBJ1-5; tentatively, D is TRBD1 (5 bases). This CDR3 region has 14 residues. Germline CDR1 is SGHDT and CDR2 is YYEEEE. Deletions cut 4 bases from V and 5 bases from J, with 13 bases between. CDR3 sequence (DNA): TGTGCCAGCAGCAGCGGGGCAGCGGATCAGCCCCAGCATTTT. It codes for CASSSGAADQPQHF.

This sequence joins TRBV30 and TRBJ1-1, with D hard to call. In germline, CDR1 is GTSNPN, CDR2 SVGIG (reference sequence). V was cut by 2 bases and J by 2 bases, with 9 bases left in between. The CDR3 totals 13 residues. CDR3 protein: CAWSSNKNTEAFF. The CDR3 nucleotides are TGTGCCTGGAGTTCCAACAAAAACACTGAAGCTTTCTTT.

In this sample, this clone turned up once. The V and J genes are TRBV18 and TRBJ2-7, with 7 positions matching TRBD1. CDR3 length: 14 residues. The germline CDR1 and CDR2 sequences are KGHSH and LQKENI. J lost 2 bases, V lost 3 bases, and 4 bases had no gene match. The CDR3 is CASSPKGQTYEQYF. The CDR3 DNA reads TGTGCCAGCTCACCGAAGGGACAGACCTACGAGCAGTACTTC.

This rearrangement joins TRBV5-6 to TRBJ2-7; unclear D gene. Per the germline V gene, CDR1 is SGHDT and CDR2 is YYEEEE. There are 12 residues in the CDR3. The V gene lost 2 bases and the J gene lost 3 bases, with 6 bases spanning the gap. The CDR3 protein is CASSLSVYEQYF. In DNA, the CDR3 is TGTGCCAGCAGCTTATCGGTCTACGAGCAGTACTTC.

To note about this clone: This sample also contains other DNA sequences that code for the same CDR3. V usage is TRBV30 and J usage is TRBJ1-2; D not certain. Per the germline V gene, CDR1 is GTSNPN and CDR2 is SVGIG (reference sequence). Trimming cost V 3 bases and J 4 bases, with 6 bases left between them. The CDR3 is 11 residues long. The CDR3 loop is CAWSLSYGYTF. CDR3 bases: TGTGCCTGGAGCCTTAGCTATGGCTACACCTTC.

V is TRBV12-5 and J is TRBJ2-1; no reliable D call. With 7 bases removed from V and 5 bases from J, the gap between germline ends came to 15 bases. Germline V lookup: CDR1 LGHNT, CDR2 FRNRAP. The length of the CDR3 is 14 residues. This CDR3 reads CASAARNQNNEQFF. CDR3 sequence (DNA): TGTGCTAGTGCCGCCCGTAACCAAAACAATGAGCAGTTCTTC.

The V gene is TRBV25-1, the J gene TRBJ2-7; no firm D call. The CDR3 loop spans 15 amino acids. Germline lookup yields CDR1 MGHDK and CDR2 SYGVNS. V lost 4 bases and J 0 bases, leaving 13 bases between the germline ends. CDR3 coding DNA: TGTGCCAGCAGTGTGAACAGCGCCCACTCCTACGAGCAGTACTTC. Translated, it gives CASSVNSAHSYEQYF.

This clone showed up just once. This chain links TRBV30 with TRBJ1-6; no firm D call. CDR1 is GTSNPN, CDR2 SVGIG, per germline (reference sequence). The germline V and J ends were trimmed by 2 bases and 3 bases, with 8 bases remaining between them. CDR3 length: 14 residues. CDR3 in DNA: TGTGCCTGGAGTTTATTTAGCTATAATTCACCCCTCCACTTT. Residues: CAWSLFSYNSPLHF. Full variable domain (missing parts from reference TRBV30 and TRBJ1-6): SQTIHQWPATLVQPVGSPLSLECTVEGTSNPNLYWYRQAAGRGLQLLFYSVGIGQISSEVPQNLSASRPQDRQFILSSKKLLLSDSGFYLCAWSLFSYNSPLHFGNGTRLTVT.

CDR3 region: CAIGTALDEKLFF. CDR3 DNA: TGTGCCATAGGGACAGCTCTTGATGAAAAACTGTTTTTT. The V gene is TRBV10-3, the J gene TRBJ1-4; 7 nucleotides agree with TRBD1. V shed 9 bases and J 6 bases; nucleotides not matched to a gene: 7. Per the germline V gene, CDR1 is ENHRY and CDR2 is SYGVKD. CDR3 length equals 13 residues.

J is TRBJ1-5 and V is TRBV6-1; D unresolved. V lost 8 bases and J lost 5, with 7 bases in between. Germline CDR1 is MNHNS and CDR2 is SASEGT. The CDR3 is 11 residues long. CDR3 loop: CASQNDQPQHF. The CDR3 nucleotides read TGTGCCAGCCAGAATGATCAGCCCCAGCATTTT.

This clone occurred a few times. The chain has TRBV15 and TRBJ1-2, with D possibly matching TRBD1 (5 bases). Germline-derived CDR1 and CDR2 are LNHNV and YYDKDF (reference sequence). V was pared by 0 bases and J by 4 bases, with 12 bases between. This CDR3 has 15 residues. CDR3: CATSRDSRQGYGYTF. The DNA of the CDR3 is TGTGCCACCAGCAGAGATAGCCGCCAGGGCTATGGCTACACCTTC.

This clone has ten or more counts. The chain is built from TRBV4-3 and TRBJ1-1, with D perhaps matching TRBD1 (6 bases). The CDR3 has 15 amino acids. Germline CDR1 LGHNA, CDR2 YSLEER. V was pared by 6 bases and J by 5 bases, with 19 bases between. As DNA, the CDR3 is TGCGCCAGCAGACGACTCTCGACAGGAATGACTGAAGCTTTCTTT. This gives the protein CASRRLSTGMTEAFF.

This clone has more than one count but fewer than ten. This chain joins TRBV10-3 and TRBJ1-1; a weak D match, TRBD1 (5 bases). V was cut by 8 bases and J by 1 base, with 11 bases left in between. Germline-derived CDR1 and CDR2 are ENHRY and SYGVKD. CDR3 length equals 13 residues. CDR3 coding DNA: TGTGCCATCTCGGGGGAGGGGAACACTGAAGCTTTCTTT. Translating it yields CAISGEGNTEAFF.